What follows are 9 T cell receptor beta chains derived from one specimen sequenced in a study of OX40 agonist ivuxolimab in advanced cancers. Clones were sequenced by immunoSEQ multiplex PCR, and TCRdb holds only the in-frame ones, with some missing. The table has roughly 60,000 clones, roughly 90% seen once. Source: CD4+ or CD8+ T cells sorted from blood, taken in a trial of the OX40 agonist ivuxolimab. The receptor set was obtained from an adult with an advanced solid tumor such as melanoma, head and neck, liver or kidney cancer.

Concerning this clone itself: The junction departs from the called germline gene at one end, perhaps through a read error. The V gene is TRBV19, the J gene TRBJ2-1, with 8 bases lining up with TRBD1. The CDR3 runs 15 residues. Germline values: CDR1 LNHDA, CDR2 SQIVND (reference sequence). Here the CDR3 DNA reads TGTGCCAGTAGCCTCGACAGGGGATCCTCCAATGAGCAGTTCTTC. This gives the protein CASSLDRGSSNEQFF.

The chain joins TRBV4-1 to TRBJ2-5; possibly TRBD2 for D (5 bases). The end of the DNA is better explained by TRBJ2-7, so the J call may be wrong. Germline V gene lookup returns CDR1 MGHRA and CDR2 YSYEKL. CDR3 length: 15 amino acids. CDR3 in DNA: TGCGCCAGCAGCCAAGTTTCCCAAGCGGTATACGAGCAGTACTTC. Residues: CASSQVSQAVYEQYF.

DNA of the CDR3: TGCAGCGTTGAAGGGCAGGGGGCCGAGCAGTACTTC. Encoded protein: CSVEGQGAEQYF. The chain joins TRBV29-1 to TRBJ2-7; 8 positions match TRBD1. V lost 1 base, J lost 6 bases, and 2 bases stayed unmatched. CDR1 SQVTM and CDR2 ANQGSEA come from the germline V gene. CDR3 length equals 12 residues.

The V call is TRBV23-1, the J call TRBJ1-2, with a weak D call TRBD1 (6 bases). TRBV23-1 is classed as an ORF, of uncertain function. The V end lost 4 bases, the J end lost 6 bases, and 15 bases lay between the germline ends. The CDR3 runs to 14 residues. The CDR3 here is CASSLRDTLDGYTF. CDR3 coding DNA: TGCGCCAGCAGTCTCCGGGACACGCTGGATGGCTACACCTTC.

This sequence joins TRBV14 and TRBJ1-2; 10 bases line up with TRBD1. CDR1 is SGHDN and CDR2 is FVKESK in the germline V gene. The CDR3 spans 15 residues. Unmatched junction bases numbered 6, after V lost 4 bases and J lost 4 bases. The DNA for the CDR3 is TGTGCCAGCAGCCCTTGGACAGGGGGAACCTATGGCTACACCTTC. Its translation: CASSPWTGGTYGYTF.

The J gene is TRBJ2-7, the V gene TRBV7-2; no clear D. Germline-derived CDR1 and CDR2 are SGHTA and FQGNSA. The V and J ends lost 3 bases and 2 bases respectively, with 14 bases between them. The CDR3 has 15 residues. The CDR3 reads CASSFQADPAYEQYF. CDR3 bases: TGTGCCAGCAGCTTCCAGGCCGACCCCGCCTACGAGCAGTACTTC.

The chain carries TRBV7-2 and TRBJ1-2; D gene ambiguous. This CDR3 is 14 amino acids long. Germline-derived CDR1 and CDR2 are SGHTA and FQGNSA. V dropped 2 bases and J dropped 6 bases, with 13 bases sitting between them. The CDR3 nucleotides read TGTGCCAGCAGCTTATACGTGTTATCGGATGGCTACACCTTC. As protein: CASSLYVLSDGYTF.

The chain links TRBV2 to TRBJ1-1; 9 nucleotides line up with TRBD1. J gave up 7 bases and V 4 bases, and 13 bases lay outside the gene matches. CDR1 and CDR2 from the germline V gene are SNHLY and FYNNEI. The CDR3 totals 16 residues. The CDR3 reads CASSVEQGALGGEAFF. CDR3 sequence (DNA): TGTGCCAGCAGTGTAGAACAGGGGGCCCTAGGCGGTGAAGCTTTCTTT.

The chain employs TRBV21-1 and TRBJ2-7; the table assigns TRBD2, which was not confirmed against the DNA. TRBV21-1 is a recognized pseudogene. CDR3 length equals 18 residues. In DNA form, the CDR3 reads TGTGCCAGCAGTAATCCCACTAGCGGGAAACCCTACTCCTACGAGCAGTACTTC. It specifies CASSNPTSGKPYSYEQYF.